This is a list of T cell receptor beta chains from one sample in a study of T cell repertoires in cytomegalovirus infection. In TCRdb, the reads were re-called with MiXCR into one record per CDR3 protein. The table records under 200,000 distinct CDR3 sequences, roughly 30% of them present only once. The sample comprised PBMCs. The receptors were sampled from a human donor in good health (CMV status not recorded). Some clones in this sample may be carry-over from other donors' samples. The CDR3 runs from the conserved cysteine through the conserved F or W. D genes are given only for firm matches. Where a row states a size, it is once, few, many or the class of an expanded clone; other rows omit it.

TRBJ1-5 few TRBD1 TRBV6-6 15 CASSLTGGANQPQHF TGTGCCAGCAGTCTGACAGGGGGCGCGAATCAGCCCCAGCATTTT
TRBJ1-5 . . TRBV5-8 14 CASSNLFSNQPQHF TGTGCCAGCTCTAATCTTTTTAGCAATCAGCCCCAGCATTTT
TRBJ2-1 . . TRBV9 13 CASSVWLSNEQFF TGTGCCAGCAGCGTCTGGTTGAGCAATGAGCAGTTCTTC
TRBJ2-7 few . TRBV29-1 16 CSVGWLRLRVFYEQYF TGCAGCGTTGGCTGGTTGAGGCTGAGGGTGTTTTACGAGCAGTACTTC
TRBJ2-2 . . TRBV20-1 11 CSALGTGELFF TGCAGTGCCCTAGGCACCGGGGAGCTGTTTTTT
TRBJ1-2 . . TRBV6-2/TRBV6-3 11 CASSREGGYTF TGTGCCAGCAGCCGCGAGGGAGGCTACACCTTC
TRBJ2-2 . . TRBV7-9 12 CASSLAAGELFF TGTGCCAGCAGCTTGGCGGCCGGGGAGCTGTTTTTT
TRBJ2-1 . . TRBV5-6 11 CATSTGNEQFF TGTGCCACCAGCACAGGCAATGAGCAGTTCTTC
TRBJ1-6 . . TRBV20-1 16 CSDRLSGDRYNSPLHF TGCAGTGATAGACTCTCAGGGGATCGGTATAATTCACCCCTCCACTTT
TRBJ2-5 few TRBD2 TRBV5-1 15 CASSLGLAGQETQYF TGCGCCAGCAGTTTGGGACTAGCGGGGCAAGAGACCCAGTACTTC
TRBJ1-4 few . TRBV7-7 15 CASSRRGAGDEKLFF TGTGCTAGCAGCCGTCGAGGGGCAGGGGATGAAAAACTGTTTTTT
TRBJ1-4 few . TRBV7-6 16 CASSLRQAATNEKLFF TGTGCCAGCAGCTTAAGACAGGCTGCAACTAATGAAAAACTGTTTTTT
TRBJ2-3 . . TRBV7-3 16 CASSPHGPPSTDTQYF TGTGCCAGCAGCCCCCATGGTCCCCCTAGCACAGATACGCAGTATTTT
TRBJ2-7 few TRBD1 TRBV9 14 CASSAGQGSGEQYF TGTGCCAGCAGTGCAGGACAGGGAAGTGGCGAGCAGTACTTC
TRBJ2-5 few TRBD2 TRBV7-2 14 CASSLEPSGGPHYF TGTGCCAGCAGCTTAGAGCCTAGCGGGGGGCCACACTACTTC